This TCR beta chain emerged from a study of blood T cells in healthy people across ages. From germline, CDR1 is SGHAT and CDR2 FQNNGV. The length of the CDR3 is 15 residues. The V gene end was trimmed by 5 bases and the J gene end by 2 bases; junction bases not matched to a gene: 8. Through a sample-barcoded 5' primer and a J-beta primer mix, a second PCR was run for about 7 to 12 cycles. A single record per CDR3 protein comes from TCRdb applying MiXCR to the 5' RACE reads. The sample holds some 1.5 million distinct CDR3 sequences; around 40% are singletons and the top ten take under 5%. V usage is TRBV11-2 and J usage is TRBJ1-2; TRBD1 aligns across 7 bases. The receptor was isolated from a woman aged 18-29 years in good health. Sequences were obtained from blood. This CDR3 is CASSTSTGWNYGYTF. The CDR3 bases are TGTGCCAGCAGCACCTCGACAGGGTGGAACTATGGCTACACCTTC.